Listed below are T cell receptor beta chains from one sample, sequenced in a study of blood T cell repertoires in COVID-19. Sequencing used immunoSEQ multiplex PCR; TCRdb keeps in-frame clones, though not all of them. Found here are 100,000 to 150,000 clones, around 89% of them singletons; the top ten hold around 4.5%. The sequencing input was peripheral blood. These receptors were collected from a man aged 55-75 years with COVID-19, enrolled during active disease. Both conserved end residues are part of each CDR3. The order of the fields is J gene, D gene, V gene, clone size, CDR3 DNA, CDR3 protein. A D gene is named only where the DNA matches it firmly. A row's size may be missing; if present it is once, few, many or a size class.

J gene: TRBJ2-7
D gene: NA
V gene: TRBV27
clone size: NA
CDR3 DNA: TGTGCCAGCAGTTCTTACGGGAGCTACGAGCAGTACTTC
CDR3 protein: CASSSYGSYEQYF

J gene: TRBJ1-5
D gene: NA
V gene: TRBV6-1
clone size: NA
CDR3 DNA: TGTGCCAGCAGTGAAGCGCACGGACAGCAGGGCCCTAATCAGCCCCAGCATTTT
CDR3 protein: CASSEAHGQQGPNQPQHF

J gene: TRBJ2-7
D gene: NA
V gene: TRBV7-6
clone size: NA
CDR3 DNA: TGTGCCAGCAGCTTTTCCCCCGTGGACAGCTACGAGCAGTACTTC
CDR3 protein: CASSFSPVDSYEQYF

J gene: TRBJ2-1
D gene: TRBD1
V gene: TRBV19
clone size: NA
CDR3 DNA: TGTGCCAGTACGGGGCGGACAGGGGCAAATGAGCAGTTCTTC
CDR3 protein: CASTGRTGANEQFF

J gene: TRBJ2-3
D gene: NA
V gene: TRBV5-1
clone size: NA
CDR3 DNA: TGCGCCAGCAGCTTGGCTCTTGGGCAGGGTAGTGGCGATACGCAGTATTTT
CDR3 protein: CASSLALGQGSGDTQYF

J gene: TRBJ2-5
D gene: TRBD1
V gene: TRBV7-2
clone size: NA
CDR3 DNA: TGTGCCAGCAGTCGACAGGGGGGACAAGAGACCCAGTACTTC
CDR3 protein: CASSRQGGQETQYF

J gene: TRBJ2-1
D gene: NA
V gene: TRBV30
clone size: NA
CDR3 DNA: TGTGCCTGGAGAGGGGGGGCTAGATACAATGAGCAGTTCTTC
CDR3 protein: CAWRGGARYNEQFF

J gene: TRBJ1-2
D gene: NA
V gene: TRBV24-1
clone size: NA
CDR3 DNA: TGTGCCACCAGCGCAGGGAACTATGGCTACACCTTC
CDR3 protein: CATSAGNYGYTF

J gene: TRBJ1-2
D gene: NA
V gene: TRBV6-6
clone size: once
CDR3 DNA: TGTGCCAGCAGCATACAGGGTGAGGATGGCTACACCTTC
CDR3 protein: CASSIQGEDGYTF

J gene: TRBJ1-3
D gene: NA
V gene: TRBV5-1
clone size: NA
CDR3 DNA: TGCGCCAGCAGGGAGCCGAGCTCTGGAAACACCATATATTTT
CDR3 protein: CASREPSSGNTIYF

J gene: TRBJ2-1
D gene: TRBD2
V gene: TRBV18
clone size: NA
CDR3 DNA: TGTGCCAGCTCACCTAGCGGGGACTCCTACAATGAGCAGTTCTTC
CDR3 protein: CASSPSGDSYNEQFF